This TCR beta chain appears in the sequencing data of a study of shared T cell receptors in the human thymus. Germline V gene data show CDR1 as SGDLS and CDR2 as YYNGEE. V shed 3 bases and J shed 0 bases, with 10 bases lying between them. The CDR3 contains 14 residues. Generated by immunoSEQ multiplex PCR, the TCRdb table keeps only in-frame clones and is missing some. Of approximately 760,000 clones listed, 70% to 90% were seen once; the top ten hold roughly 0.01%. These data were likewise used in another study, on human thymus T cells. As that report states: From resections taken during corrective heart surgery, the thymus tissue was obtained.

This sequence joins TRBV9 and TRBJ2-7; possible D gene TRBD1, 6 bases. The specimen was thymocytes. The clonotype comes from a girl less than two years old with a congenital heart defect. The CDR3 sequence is CASSGGQSSYEQYF. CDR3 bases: TGTGCCAGCAGCGGTGGACAGAGCTCCTACGAGCAGTACTTC.